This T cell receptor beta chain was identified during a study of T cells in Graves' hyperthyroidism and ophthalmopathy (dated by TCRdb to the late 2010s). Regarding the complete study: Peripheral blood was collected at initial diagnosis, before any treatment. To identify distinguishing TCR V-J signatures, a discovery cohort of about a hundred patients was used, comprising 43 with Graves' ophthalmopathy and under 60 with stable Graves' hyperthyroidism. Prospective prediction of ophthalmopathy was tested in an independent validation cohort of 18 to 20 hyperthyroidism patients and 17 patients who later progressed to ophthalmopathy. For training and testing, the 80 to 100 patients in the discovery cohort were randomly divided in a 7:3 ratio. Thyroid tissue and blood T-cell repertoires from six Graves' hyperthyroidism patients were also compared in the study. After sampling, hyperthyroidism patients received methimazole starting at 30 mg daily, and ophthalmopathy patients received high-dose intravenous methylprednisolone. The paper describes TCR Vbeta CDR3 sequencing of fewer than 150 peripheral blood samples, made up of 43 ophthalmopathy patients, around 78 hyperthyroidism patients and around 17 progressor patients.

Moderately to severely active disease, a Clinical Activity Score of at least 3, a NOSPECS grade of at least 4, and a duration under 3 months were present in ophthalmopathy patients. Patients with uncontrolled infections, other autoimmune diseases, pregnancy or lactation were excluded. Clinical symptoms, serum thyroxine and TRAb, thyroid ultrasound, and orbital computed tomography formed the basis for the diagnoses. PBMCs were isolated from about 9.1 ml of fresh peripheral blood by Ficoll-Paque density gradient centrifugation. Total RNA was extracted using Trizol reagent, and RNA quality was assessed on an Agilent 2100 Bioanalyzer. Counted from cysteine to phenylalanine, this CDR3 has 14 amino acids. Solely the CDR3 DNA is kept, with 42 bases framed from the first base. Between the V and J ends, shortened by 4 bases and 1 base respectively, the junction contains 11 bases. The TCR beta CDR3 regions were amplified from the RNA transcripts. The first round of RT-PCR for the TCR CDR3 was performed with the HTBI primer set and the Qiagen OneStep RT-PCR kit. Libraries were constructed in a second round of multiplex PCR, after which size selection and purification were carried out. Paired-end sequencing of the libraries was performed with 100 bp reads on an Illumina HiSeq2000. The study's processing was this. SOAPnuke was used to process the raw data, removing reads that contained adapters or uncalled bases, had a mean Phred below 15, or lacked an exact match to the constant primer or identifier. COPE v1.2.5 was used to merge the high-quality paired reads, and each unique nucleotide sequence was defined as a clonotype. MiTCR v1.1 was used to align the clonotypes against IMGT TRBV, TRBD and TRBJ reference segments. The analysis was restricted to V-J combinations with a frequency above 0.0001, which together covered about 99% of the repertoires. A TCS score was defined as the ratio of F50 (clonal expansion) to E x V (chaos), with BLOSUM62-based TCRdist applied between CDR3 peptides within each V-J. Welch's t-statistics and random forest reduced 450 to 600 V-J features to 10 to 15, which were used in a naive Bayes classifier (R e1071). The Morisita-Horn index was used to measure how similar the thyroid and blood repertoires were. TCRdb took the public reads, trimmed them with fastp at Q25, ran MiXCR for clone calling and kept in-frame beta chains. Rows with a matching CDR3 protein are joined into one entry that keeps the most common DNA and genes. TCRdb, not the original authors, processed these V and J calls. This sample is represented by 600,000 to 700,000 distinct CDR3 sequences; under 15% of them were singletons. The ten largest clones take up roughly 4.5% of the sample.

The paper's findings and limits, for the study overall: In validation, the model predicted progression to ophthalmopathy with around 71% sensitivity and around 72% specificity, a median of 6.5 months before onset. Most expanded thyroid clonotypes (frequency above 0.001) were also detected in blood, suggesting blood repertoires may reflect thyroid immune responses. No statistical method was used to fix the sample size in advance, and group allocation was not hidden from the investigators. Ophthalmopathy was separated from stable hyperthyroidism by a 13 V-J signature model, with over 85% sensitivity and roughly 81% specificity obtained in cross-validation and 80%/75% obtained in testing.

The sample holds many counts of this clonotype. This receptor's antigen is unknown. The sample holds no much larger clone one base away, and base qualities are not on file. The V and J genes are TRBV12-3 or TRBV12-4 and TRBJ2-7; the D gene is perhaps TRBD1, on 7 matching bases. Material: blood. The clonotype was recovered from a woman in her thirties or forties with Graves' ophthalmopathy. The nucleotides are TGTGCCAGCAGTTCCCAGGGGGGTTCCTACGAGCAGTACTTC. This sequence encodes CASSSQGGSYEQYF.